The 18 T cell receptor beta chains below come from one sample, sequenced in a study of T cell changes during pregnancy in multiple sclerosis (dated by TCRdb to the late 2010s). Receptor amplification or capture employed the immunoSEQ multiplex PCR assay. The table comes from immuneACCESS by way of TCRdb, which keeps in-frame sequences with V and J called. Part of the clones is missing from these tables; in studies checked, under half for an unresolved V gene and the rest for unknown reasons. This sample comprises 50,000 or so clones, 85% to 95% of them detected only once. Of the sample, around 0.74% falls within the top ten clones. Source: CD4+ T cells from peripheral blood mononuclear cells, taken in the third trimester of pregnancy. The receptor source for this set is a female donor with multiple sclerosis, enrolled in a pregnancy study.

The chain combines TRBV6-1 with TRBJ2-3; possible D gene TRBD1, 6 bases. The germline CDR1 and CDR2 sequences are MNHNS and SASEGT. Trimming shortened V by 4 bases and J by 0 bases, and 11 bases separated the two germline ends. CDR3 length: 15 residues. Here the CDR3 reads CASSVRDTSTDTQYF. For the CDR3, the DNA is TGTGCCAGCAGTGTCCGGGACACCAGCACAGATACGCAGTATTTT.

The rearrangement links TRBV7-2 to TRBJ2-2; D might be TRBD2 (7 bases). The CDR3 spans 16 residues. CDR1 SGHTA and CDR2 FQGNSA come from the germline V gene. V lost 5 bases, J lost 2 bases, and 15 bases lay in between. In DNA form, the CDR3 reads TGTGCCAGCAGCCGGTTGGGGGGGGCTAACACCGGGGAGCTGTTTTTT. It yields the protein CASSRLGGANTGELFF.

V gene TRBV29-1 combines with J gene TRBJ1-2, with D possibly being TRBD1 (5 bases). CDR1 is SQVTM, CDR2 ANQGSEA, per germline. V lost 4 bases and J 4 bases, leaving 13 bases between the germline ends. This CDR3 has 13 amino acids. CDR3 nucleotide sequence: TGCAGCGTTGGAAACGTGGGGGGCTATGGCTACACCTTC. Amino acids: CSVGNVGGYGYTF.

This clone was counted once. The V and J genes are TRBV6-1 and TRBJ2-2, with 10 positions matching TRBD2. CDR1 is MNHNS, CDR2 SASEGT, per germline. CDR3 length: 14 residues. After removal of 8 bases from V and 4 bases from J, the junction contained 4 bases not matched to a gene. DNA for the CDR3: TGTGCCAGCCAGCGGGGGGGCCTCACCGGGGAGCTGTTTTTT. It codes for CASQRGGLTGELFF.

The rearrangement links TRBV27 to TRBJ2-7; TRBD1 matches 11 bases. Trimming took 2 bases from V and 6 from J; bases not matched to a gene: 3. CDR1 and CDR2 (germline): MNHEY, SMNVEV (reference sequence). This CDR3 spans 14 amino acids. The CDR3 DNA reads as TGTGCCAGCAGTTTAAGGGACAGGGGGACCGAGCAGTACTTC. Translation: CASSLRDRGTEQYF.

CDR3 protein: CASSGLAGDYEQYF. The CDR3 bases are TGTGCCAGTAGCGGACTAGCGGGGGACTACGAGCAGTACTTC. The chain joins TRBV19 to TRBJ2-7; 13 bases match TRBD2. Germline V gene lookup returns CDR1 LNHDA and CDR2 SQIVND (reference sequence). With V trimmed by 6 bases and J by 3 bases, 2 bases remained unmatched. CDR3 length: 14 amino acids. Full variable domain (rest looked up from reference TRBV19 and TRBJ2-7): DGGITQSPKYLFRKEGQNVTLSCEQNLNHDAMYWYRQDPGQGLRLIYYSQIVNDFQKGDIAEGYSVSREKKESFPLTVTSAQKNPTAFYLCASSGLAGDYEQYFGPGTRLTVT.

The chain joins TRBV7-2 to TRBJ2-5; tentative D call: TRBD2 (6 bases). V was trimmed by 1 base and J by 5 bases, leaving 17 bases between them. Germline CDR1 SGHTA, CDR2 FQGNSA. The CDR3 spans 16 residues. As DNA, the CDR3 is TGTGCCAGCAGCTTAGGGATGGATGCGGGGTACGAGACCCAGTACTTC. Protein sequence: CASSLGMDAGYETQYF.

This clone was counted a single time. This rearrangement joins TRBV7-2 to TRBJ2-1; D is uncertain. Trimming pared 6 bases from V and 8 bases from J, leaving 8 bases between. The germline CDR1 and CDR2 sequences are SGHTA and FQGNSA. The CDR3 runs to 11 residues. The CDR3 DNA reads TGTGCCAGCAGTCCTATATATGAGCAGTTCTTC. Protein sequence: CASSPIYEQFF.

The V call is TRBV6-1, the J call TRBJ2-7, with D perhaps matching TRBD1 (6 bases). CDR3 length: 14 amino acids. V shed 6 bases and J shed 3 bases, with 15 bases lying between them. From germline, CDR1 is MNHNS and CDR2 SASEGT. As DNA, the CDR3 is TGTGCCAGCAGAACCGGGACACCTAACTACGAGCAGTACTTC. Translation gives CASRTGTPNYEQYF.

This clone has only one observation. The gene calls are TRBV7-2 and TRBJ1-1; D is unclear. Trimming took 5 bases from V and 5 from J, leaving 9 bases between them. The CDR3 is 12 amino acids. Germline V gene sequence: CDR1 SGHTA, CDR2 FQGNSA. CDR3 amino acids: CASSPPGTEAFF. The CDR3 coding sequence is TGTGCCAGCAGCCCCCCGGGGACTGAAGCTTTCTTT.

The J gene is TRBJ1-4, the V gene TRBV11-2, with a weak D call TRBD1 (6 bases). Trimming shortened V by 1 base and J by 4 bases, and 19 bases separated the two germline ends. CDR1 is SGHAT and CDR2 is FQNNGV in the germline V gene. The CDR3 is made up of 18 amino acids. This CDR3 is CASSLAVPTGRGNEKLFF. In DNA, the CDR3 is TGTGCCAGCAGCTTAGCGGTCCCCACAGGGAGGGGTAATGAAAAACTGTTTTTT.

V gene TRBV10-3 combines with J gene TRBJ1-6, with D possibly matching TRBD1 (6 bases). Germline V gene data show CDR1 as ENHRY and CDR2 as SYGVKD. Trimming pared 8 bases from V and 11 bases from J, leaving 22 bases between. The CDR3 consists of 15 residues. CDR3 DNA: TGTGCCATCGGGGGCATGTCCCAGGGTGGGACACCCCTCCACTTT. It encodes CAIGGMSQGGTPLHF.

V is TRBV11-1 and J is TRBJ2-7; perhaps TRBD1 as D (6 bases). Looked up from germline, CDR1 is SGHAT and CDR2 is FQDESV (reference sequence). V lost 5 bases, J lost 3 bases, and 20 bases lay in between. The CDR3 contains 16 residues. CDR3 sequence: CASSLSGTTAIYEQYF. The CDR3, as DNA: TGTGCCAGCAGCCTGTCCGGGACAACGGCAATCTACGAGCAGTACTTC.

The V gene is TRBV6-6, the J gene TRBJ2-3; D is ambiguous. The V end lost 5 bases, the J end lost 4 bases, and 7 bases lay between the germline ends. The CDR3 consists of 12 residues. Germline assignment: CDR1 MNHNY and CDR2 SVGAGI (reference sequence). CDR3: CASSPTPDTQYF. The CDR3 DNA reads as TGTGCCAGCAGTCCGACTCCAGATACGCAGTATTTT.

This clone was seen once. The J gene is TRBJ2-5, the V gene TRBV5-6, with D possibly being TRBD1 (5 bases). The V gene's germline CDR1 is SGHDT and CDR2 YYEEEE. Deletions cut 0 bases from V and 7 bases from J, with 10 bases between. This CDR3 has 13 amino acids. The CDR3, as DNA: TGTGCCAGCAGCTTGGGACAGAGAGGGACCCAGTACTTC. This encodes CASSLGQRGTQYF.

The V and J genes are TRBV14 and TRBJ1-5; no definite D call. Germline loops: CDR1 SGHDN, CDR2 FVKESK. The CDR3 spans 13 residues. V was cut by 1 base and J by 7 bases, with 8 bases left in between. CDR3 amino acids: CASSQGLEQPQHF. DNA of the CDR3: TGTGCCAGCAGCCAAGGCCTTGAGCAGCCCCAGCATTTT.

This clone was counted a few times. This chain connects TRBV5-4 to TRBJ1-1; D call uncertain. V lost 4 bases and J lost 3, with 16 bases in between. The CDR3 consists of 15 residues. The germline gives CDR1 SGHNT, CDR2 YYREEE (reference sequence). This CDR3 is CASSAPQVLDTEAFF. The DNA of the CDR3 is TGTGCCAGCAGCGCACCTCAGGTTTTGGACACTGAAGCTTTCTTT.

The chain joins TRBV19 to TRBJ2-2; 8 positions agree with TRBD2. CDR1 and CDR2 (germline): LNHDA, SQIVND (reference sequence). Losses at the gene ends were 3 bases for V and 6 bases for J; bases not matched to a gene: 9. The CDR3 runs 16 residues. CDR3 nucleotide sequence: TGTGCCAGTAGTATGCGGGGACTAGAGGGGGCCGGGGAGCTGTTTTTT. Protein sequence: CASSMRGLEGAGELFF.